A single sample is the source of the 18 T cell receptor beta chains below, sequenced in a study of cytomegalovirus exposure and HLA in healthy donors. Libraries were prepared by immunoSEQ multiplex PCR; TCRdb keeps only in-frame clonotypes and omits some of them. Altogether roughly 220,000 clones are present, approximately 88% being singletons, with the ten largest covering about 14%. Material for sequencing was PBMCs. These receptors all stem from a woman aged 25-40 years in good health and CMV-seropositive.

The rearrangement links TRBV5-1 to TRBJ1-2; TRBD1 agrees at 7 bases. The germline CDR1 and CDR2 sequences are SGHRS and YFSETQ. The CDR3 consists of 16 residues. Unmatched junction bases numbered 7, after V lost 0 bases and J lost 2 bases. In DNA form, the CDR3 reads TGCGCCAGCAGCTTGGGGATCCCAGGGGGGAACTATGGCTACACCTTC. Its protein product is CASSLGIPGGNYGYTF.

This chain joins TRBV7-9 and TRBJ2-7; 7 nucleotides match TRBD1. Trimming at V came to 7 bases and at J to 6 bases, leaving 12 bases not matched to a gene. The CDR3 extends over 14 amino acids. Per germline, CDR1 SEHNR and CDR2 FQNEAQ (reference sequence). The CDR3: CASTNRDRNREQYF. The DNA for the CDR3 is TGTGCCAGCACGAACCGGGACAGAAATCGCGAGCAGTACTTC.

The chain combines TRBV7-8 with TRBJ2-7; D ambiguous. V dropped 5 bases and J dropped 2 bases, with 10 bases sitting between them. This CDR3 spans 13 amino acids. Germline values: CDR1 SGHVS, CDR2 FQNEAQ. This chain's CDR3 is CASSPSQAYEQYF. In nucleotides, the CDR3 is TGTGCCAGCAGCCCCAGTCAGGCCTACGAGCAGTACTTC.

The gene calls are TRBV11-2 and TRBJ2-1; TRBD2 matches 8 bases. The trim removed 7 bases at V and 3 bases at J, leaving 20 bases unmatched. There are 19 residues in the CDR3. The germline CDR1 and CDR2 sequences are SGHAT and FQNNGV. The CDR3 nucleotides read TGTGCCAGCACCTCTAGGGTGCGCGTTACTAGCGGACTCTACAATGAGCAGTTCTTC. Amino acids: CASTSRVRVTSGLYNEQFF.

This clone appeared a single time. The chain combines TRBV2 with TRBJ2-1; 7 bases line up with TRBD1. This CDR3 contains 15 residues. The germline V gene has CDR1 SNHLY and CDR2 FYNNEI. V lost 6 bases, J lost 0 bases, and 5 bases stayed unmatched. The CDR3 DNA follows: TGTGCCAGCAGGGGGACAGACCGCTCCTACAATGAGCAGTTCTTC. It encodes CASRGTDRSYNEQFF.

This chain joins TRBV7-2 and TRBJ2-3, with 10 nucleotides matching TRBD2. Germline values: CDR1 SGHTA, CDR2 FQGNSA. The CDR3 length is 16 residues. Trimming cost V 6 bases and J 0 bases; bases outside gene matches: 6. The CDR3 DNA is TGTGCCAGCAGTCTTGGACTAGCGGCTAGCACAGATACGCAGTATTTT. Protein product: CASSLGLAASTDTQYF.

The rearrangement links TRBV7-8 to TRBJ2-5; unclear D gene. Germline V gene data show CDR1 as SGHVS and CDR2 as FQNEAQ. The CDR3 has 11 amino acids. Trimming removed 1 base from V and 4 bases from J, with 1 base in between. The CDR3 sequence: CASSLVETQYF. CDR3 sequence (DNA): TGTGCCAGCAGCTTAGTAGAGACCCAGTACTTC.

This clone was counted only a few times. The chain is built from TRBV30 and TRBJ1-2; 9 nucleotides agree with TRBD1. V shed 3 bases, J shed 3 bases, and the junction held 5 bases outside the gene matches. Looked up from germline, CDR1 is GTSNPN and CDR2 is SVGIG (reference sequence). The CDR3 extends over 14 amino acids. CDR3 sequence: CAWRPDRGYYGYTF. The CDR3 bases are TGTGCCTGGAGGCCCGACAGGGGGTACTATGGCTACACCTTC.

This rearrangement joins TRBV28 to TRBJ2-7; TRBD1 aligns across 8 bases. The CDR3 contains 14 residues. Trimming took 6 bases from V and 3 from J; bases not matched to a gene: 7. CDR1 and CDR2 (germline): MDHEN, SYDVKM. The CDR3 here is CASRRGTGVYEQYF. CDR3 nucleotides: TGTGCCAGCAGACGCGGGACAGGAGTCTACGAGCAGTACTTC.

The chain recombines TRBV7-9 with TRBJ1-2, with a weak D call TRBD1 (6 bases). V was shortened by 0 bases and J by 0 bases, with 14 bases between the two germline ends. Germline CDR1 SEHNR, CDR2 FQNEAQ (reference sequence). The CDR3 extends over 17 amino acids. CDR3 amino acids: CASSLAKMGAANYGYTF. CDR3 nucleotide sequence: TGTGCCAGCAGCTTAGCGAAGATGGGGGCGGCTAACTATGGCTACACCTTC.

The V call is TRBV9, the J call TRBJ1-2, with 11 bases lining up with TRBD1. CDR1 and CDR2 (germline): SGDLS, YYNGEE. V shed 0 bases and J 8 bases; nucleotides not matched to a gene: 12. This CDR3 spans 17 amino acids. CDR3 region: CASSVAPGQGVLKGYTF. The DNA of the CDR3 is TGTGCCAGCAGCGTAGCCCCGGGACAGGGGGTTCTCAAGGGCTACACCTTC. The entire variable domain, with the rest obtained from reference TRBV9 and TRBJ1-2, is as follows: DSGVTQTPKHLITATGQRVTLRCSPRSGDLSVYWYQQSLDQGLQFLIQYYNGEERAKGNILERFSAQQFPDLHSELNLSSLELGDSALYFCASSVAPGQGVLKGYTFGSGTRLTVV.

The V call is TRBV30, the J call TRBJ2-2; D not certain. The CDR3 covers 14 residues. V was pared by 0 bases and J by 4 bases, with 9 bases between. Germline V gives CDR1 GTSNPN, CDR2 SVGIG (reference sequence). CDR3 residues: CAWSVVGSTGELFF. CDR3 DNA sequence: TGTGCCTGGAGTGTAGTAGGTAGCACCGGGGAGCTGTTTTTT. The full variable domain, with the rest looked up from reference TRBV30 and TRBJ2-2, is SQTIHQWPATLVQPVGSPLSLECTVEGTSNPNLYWYRQAAGRGLQLLFYSVGIGQISSEVPQNLSASRPQDRQFILSSKKLLLSDSGFYLCAWSVVGSTGELFFGEGSRLTVL.

By sample fraction, this clone is medium-sized. V usage is TRBV28 and J usage is TRBJ2-7, with 10 bases matching TRBD1. CDR1 MDHEN and CDR2 SYDVKM come from the germline V gene. This CDR3 contains 15 residues. The ends lost 4 bases at V and 5 bases at J; junction bases unmatched: 8. The CDR3 protein is CASSSGTGEVHEQYF. In DNA, the CDR3 is TGTGCCAGCAGTTCTGGGACAGGGGAAGTCCACGAGCAGTACTTC.

The chain couples TRBV7-9 to TRBJ2-5; D not certain. This CDR3 comprises 12 residues. Germline CDR1 SEHNR, CDR2 FQNEAQ (reference sequence). Trimming took 1 base from V and 4 from J, leaving 4 bases between them. The CDR3 sequence is CASSLVVETQYF. CDR3 DNA: TGTGCCAGCAGCTTAGTTGTAGAGACCCAGTACTTC.

The CDR3 loop reads CASSLGVARTDTQYF. The CDR3 coding sequence is TGTGCCAGCAGCTTAGGGGTAGCCCGTACAGATACGCAGTATTTT. The chain recombines TRBV11-2 with TRBJ2-3, with D uncertain. V was clipped by 1 base and J by 3 bases, with 11 bases between them. The CDR3 extends over 15 amino acids. Germline assignment: CDR1 SGHAT and CDR2 FQNNGV.

The chain uses TRBV6-5 and TRBJ1-2, with a tentative D call TRBD1 (6 bases). Germline CDR1 reads MNHEY; CDR2 reads SVGAGI. The CDR3 covers 14 residues. V lost 0 bases and J 5 bases, leaving 10 bases between the germline ends. The CDR3 loop is CASSYSPGEYGYTF. The DNA of the CDR3 is TGTGCCAGCAGTTACTCGCCAGGGGAGTATGGCTACACCTTC.

This rearrangement joins TRBV11-2 to TRBJ2-1; TRBD2 matches at 10 bases. The CDR3 consists of 18 residues. Germline CDR1 reads SGHAT; CDR2 reads FQNNGV. V dropped 2 bases and J dropped 0; count of bases not matched to a gene: 7. The CDR3 loop reads CASSLFPGLALSYNEQFF. CDR3 DNA sequence: TGTGCCAGCAGCTTATTCCCGGGACTAGCGCTCTCCTACAATGAGCAGTTCTTC.

J is TRBJ1-5 and V is TRBV2, with D uncertain. V lost 2 bases and J 4 bases, leaving 9 bases between the germline ends. The germline gives CDR1 SNHLY, CDR2 FYNNEI. The CDR3 loop spans 14 amino acids. The DNA for the CDR3 is TGTGCCAGCAGTGAAATAACAGTTAATCAGCCCCAGCATTTT. It yields the protein CASSEITVNQPQHF.